Below, 30 T cell receptor beta chains from the same sample are listed, as sequenced in a study of graft-versus-host responses after intestinal transplantation. Which antigens these TCRs recognize remains unknown. Sequenced by immunoSEQ multiplex PCR; TCRdb stores in-frame clones only, minus some. The table has approximately 89,000 clones, 80% to 95% seen once. The sample here was unstimulated CD4+ T cells sorted from spleen or lymph node cells, taken before intestinal transplant. The origin of the receptors is a human donor who received an intestinal transplant.

The chain uses TRBV5-6 and TRBJ2-1; D perhaps matches TRBD1 (5 bases). The V and J ends lost 0 bases and 4 bases respectively, with 14 bases between them. Germline V gives CDR1 SGHDT, CDR2 YYEEEE. The CDR3 totals 16 residues. This CDR3 is CASSLEAGRGYNEQFF. CDR3 coding DNA: TGTGCCAGCAGCTTGGAGGCAGGAAGGGGTTACAATGAGCAGTTCTTC.

The V gene is TRBV5-1, the J gene TRBJ2-5, with a weak D call TRBD1 (5 bases). Trimming removed 2 bases at V and 5 bases at J, with 13 bases between. Germline-derived CDR1 and CDR2 are SGHRS and YFSETQ. CDR3 length equals 14 residues. CDR3 DNA: TGCGCCAGCAGCTTTGTGGGGCCCGGGGAGACCCAGTACTTC. Translation: CASSFVGPGETQYF.

CDR3 sequence reads: CASSITSGGFSYEQYF. The CDR3 coding sequence is TGTGCCAGCAGCATTACTAGCGGGGGATTCTCCTACGAGCAGTACTTC. The chain recombines TRBV7-2 with TRBJ2-7; 11 nucleotides align to TRBD2. Looked up from germline, CDR1 is SGHTA and CDR2 is FQGNSA. This CDR3 contains 16 residues. V lost 5 bases to trimming and J lost 0 bases; unmatched junction nucleotides: 6.

V and J are TRBV30 and TRBJ1-2; TRBD1 aligns across 7 bases. CDR1 is GTSNPN and CDR2 is SVGIG in the germline V gene (reference sequence). The CDR3 contains 16 residues. V trimming: 2 bases; J trimming: 6 bases; junction bases outside the gene matches: 15. CDR3 DNA sequence: TGTGCCTGGAGTAGCCTTACAGGGGCGCCCAACCATGGCTACACCTTC. This sequence encodes CAWSSLTGAPNHGYTF.

The V and J genes are TRBV28 and TRBJ1-4, with no clear D. V was trimmed by 5 bases and J by 8 bases, leaving 18 bases between them. Germline CDR1 reads MDHEN; CDR2 reads SYDVKM. The CDR3 totals 15 residues. The CDR3 is CASSPLSGVWEKLFF. In nucleotides, the CDR3 is TGTGCCAGCAGTCCCCTAAGCGGGGTGTGGGAAAAACTGTTTTTT.

This chain links TRBV5-4 with TRBJ2-7; TRBD2 agrees at 7 bases. CDR3 length: 15 amino acids. The trim removed 4 bases at V and 3 bases at J, leaving 10 bases unmatched. The germline CDR1 and CDR2 sequences are SGHNT and YYREEE (reference sequence). CDR3 in DNA: TGTGCCAGCAGCACCGGGGGGTTTTCAGACTACGAGCAGTACTTC. Its protein is CASSTGGFSDYEQYF.

The chain combines TRBV6-5 with TRBJ1-5; D gene unclear. The CDR3 has 14 residues. Per the germline V gene, CDR1 is MNHEY and CDR2 is SVGAGI. Deletions cut 8 bases from V and 1 base from J, with 12 bases between. DNA of the CDR3: TGTGCCAGCGCGGTAGGCGGGAGCAATCAGCCCCAGCATTTT. This sequence encodes CASAVGGSNQPQHF.

This clone was recorded a few times. The CDR3, as DNA: TGTGCCTGGAGTGTTCGTAGAACGAATCAGCCCCAGCATTTT. Translated: CAWSVRRTNQPQHF. This rearrangement joins TRBV30 to TRBJ1-5, with D unclear. CDR1 GTSNPN and CDR2 SVGIG come from the germline V gene (reference sequence). The CDR3 spans 14 residues. V dropped 0 bases and J dropped 4 bases, with 10 bases sitting between them.

This clone was detected a few times. The chain employs TRBV6-6 and TRBJ1-5; 7 bases fit TRBD1. The CDR3 has 16 residues. J gave up 2 bases and V 4 bases, and 8 bases lay outside the gene matches. Per the germline V gene, CDR1 is MNHNY and CDR2 is SVGAGI (reference sequence). The CDR3 spells CASSSRDDRGNQPQHF. DNA of the CDR3: TGTGCCAGCAGTTCCCGCGATGACAGGGGCAATCAGCCCCAGCATTTT.

The rearrangement uses TRBV27 and TRBJ1-3; D not resolved. The CDR3 spans 15 residues. V was clipped by 5 bases and J by 2 bases, with 13 bases between them. The germline gives CDR1 MNHEY, CDR2 SMNVEV (reference sequence). This CDR3 reads CASSVTRAPGNTIYF. The CDR3 region has the DNA TGTGCCAGCAGTGTCACGCGGGCCCCTGGAAACACCATATATTTT.

This clone appeared a few times. V gene TRBV5-1 combines with J gene TRBJ1-1; the D is unclear. CDR1 is SGHRS and CDR2 is YFSETQ in the germline V gene. The V end was cut by 1 base, the J end by 4 bases, with 8 bases between. The CDR3 runs to 13 residues. In DNA, the CDR3 is TGCGCCAGCAGCTTGCAGACGGGCACTGAAGCTTTCTTT. Translation: CASSLQTGTEAFF.

V gene TRBV12-5 combines with J gene TRBJ2-7; no clear D gene. V lost 1 base, J lost 2 bases, and 3 bases lay in between. The CDR3 spans 12 residues. Germline CDR1 is LGHNT and CDR2 is FRNRAP. The CDR3 bases are TGTGCTAGTGGTTTGGACACCTACGAGCAGTACTTC. It encodes CASGLDTYEQYF.

This chain uses TRBV27 with TRBJ2-1, with 10 bases that match TRBD2. With V trimmed by 6 bases and J by 3 bases, 11 bases remained unmatched. The CDR3 runs to 17 residues. CDR1 is MNHEY, CDR2 SMNVEV, per germline (reference sequence). DNA of the CDR3: TGTGCCAGCAGCCGCCGGGGGGCTAGCGGGAGCTACAATGAGCAGTTCTTC. It translates to CASSRRGASGSYNEQFF.

This clone came up a few times. The chain links TRBV6-1 to TRBJ1-4; D unresolved. V was cut by 3 bases and J by 8 bases, with 10 bases left in between. The CDR3 is 13 residues long. Germline values: CDR1 MNHNS, CDR2 SASEGT. The CDR3 protein is CASSDWRREKLFF. CDR3 DNA sequence: TGTGCCAGCAGTGACTGGAGGAGGGAAAAACTGTTTTTT.

The V gene is TRBV11-3, the J gene TRBJ2-3, with D possibly matching TRBD2 (5 bases). This CDR3 comprises 14 residues. The germline V gene encodes CDR1 SGHNT and CDR2 YENEEA. Between the trimmed V and J ends, which lost 4 bases and 3 bases, there was a span of 11 bases. For the CDR3, the DNA is TGTGCCAGCAGCTCCTCGACGGGGACAGATACGCAGTATTTT. This codes for CASSSSTGTDTQYF.

The chain employs TRBV30 and TRBJ2-1; 7 bases agree with TRBD2. Germline CDR1 GTSNPN, CDR2 SVGIG (reference sequence). The J segment lost 9 bases and the V segment lost 1 base, leaving 9 bases of the junction unmatched. The CDR3 totals 14 residues. CDR3 nucleotide sequence: TGTGCCTGGAGTGGCGGGAGTATCGGTGGTGAGCAGTTCTTC. Protein sequence: CAWSGGSIGGEQFF.

J is TRBJ1-6 and V is TRBV5-4; 11 nucleotides align to TRBD1. The V gene end was trimmed by 4 bases and the J gene end by 7 bases; junction bases not matched to a gene: 7. Germline loops: CDR1 SGHNT, CDR2 YYREEE (reference sequence). The CDR3 loop spans 16 amino acids. CDR3 nucleotides: TGTGCCAGCAGCGGGCCGGACAGGGGGCCAAATTCACCCCTCCACTTT. Its translation: CASSGPDRGPNSPLHF.

This clone was picked up a small number of times. The chain uses TRBV5-1 and TRBJ1-4; D is uncertain. The CDR3 length is 13 residues. V was cut by 5 bases and J by 3 bases, with 8 bases left in between. Germline V gives CDR1 SGHRS, CDR2 YFSETQ. The CDR3 DNA is TGCGCCAGCAGTACCCAGGCTAATGAAAAACTGTTTTTT. Translating gives CASSTQANEKLFF.

V gene TRBV4-1 combines with J gene TRBJ2-3; D possibly corresponds to TRBD2 (6 bases). Germline-derived CDR1 and CDR2 are MGHRA and YSYEKL. This CDR3 comprises 15 residues. The V gene lost 2 bases and the J gene lost 4 bases, with 13 bases spanning the gap. This chain's CDR3 is CASSQIGLPPDTQYF. CDR3 nucleotides: TGCGCCAGCAGCCAAATCGGACTACCCCCAGATACGCAGTATTTT.

The gene calls are TRBV19 and TRBJ1-5; 9 bases are a match to TRBD1. Germline CDR1 reads LNHDA; CDR2 reads SQIVND (reference sequence). Unmatched junction bases numbered 11, after V lost 5 bases and J lost 6 bases. The CDR3 is made up of 16 amino acids. CDR3 coding DNA: TGTGCCAGTAGTGCCCCGGGACAGGGTTTAACTCAGCCCCAGCATTTT. This gives the protein CASSAPGQGLTQPQHF.

The chain couples TRBV5-6 to TRBJ2-3; 14 bases match TRBD2. Germline trimming cut 4 bases from V and 5 bases from J; bases unmatched to any gene: 6. Germline-derived CDR1 and CDR2 are SGHDT and YYEEEE. This CDR3 contains 16 residues. The CDR3 reads CASSLTSGGAGDTQYF. The DNA of the CDR3 is TGTGCCAGCAGCCTGACTAGCGGGGGGGCAGGAGATACGCAGTATTTT.

Comments on this clone: At one of its ends the junction is not consistent with the germline gene, which may arise from a read error. CDR3 DNA sequence: TGTGCCAGCAGCAAGGACATCCTCTCTGGAAACGCCATATATTTT. As protein: CASSKDILSGNAIYF. The V and J genes are TRBV7-9 and TRBJ1-3; maybe TRBD1 (5 bases). The CDR3 length is 15 residues. The germline CDR1 and CDR2 sequences are SEHNR and FQNEAQ (reference sequence).

V usage is TRBV5-1 and J usage is TRBJ1-1; TRBD1 matches 9 bases. The germline gives CDR1 SGHRS, CDR2 YFSETQ. The CDR3 runs 15 residues. V shed 4 bases and J 3 bases; nucleotides not matched to a gene: 7. The DNA of the CDR3 is TGCGCCAGCAGCCCAAGGACAGGGGCGGACACTGAAGCTTTCTTT. It is translated as CASSPRTGADTEAFF. The full variable domain, with the rest looked up from reference TRBV5-1 and TRBJ1-1, is KAGVTQTPRYLIKTRGQQVTLSCSPISGHRSVSWYQQTPGQGLQFLFEYFSETQRNKGNFPGRFSGRQFSNSRSEMNVSTLELGDSALYLCASSPRTGADTEAFFGQGTRLTVV.

The chain couples TRBV6-1 to TRBJ1-1; tentative D call: TRBD1 (5 bases). The CDR3 has 12 residues. The germline V gene has CDR1 MNHNS and CDR2 SASEGT. V was pared by 8 bases and J by 0 bases, with 7 bases between. The CDR3 loop is CASGQLNTEAFF. The CDR3 DNA reads as TGTGCCAGCGGACAACTGAACACTGAAGCTTTCTTT.

V is TRBV7-2 and J is TRBJ2-2; 8 bases line up with TRBD2. Germline CDR1 is SGHTA and CDR2 is FQGNSA. CDR3 length: 17 amino acids. V gave up 2 bases and J gave up 8 bases; unmatched junction bases: 13. CDR3 bases: TGTGCCAGCAGCTTACGGCCCAGCGGGAGAACCAAGGGGGAGCTGTTTTTT. Translation gives CASSLRPSGRTKGELFF.

The chain recombines TRBV7-2 with TRBJ1-2, with TRBD1 as a possible D gene (5 bases). Trimming cost V 1 base and J 6 bases, with 9 bases left between them. The CDR3 loop spans 13 amino acids. Looked up from germline, CDR1 is SGHTA and CDR2 is FQGNSA. The chain's CDR3 is CASSLGAGHGYTF. As DNA, the CDR3 is TGTGCCAGCAGCTTAGGGGCAGGGCATGGCTACACCTTC.

The chain's CDR3 is CASTQLVGGWTVRNTEAFF. The CDR3 bases are TGTGCCAGCACCCAACTTGTCGGGGGATGGACCGTTAGGAACACTGAAGCTTTCTTT. The chain links TRBV28 to TRBJ1-1; tentatively, D is TRBD1 (5 bases). This CDR3 has 19 amino acids. V lost 7 bases and J 1 base, leaving 28 bases between the germline ends. Per germline, CDR1 MDHEN and CDR2 SYDVKM.

This chain uses TRBV6-6 with TRBJ2-3; perhaps TRBD2 as D (7 bases). CDR1 MNHNY and CDR2 SVGAGI come from the germline V gene (reference sequence). The CDR3 is 16 residues long. The V end lost 0 bases, the J end lost 6 bases, and 16 bases lay between the germline ends. CDR3 nucleotides: TGTGCCAGCAGTTACTCCGAGGGGGGGGCCATGGATACGCAGTATTTT. Encoded protein: CASSYSEGGAMDTQYF.

The chain recombines TRBV4-3 with TRBJ1-4, with D unresolved. The V end lost 4 bases, the J end lost 8 bases, and 20 bases lay between the germline ends. The CDR3 loop spans 16 amino acids. Germline V gene lookup returns CDR1 LGHNA and CDR2 YSLEER. CDR3: CASSRETQTLGEKLFF. In DNA form, the CDR3 reads TGCGCCAGCAGCCGAGAGACACAGACACTCGGCGAAAAACTGTTTTTT.

The chain employs TRBV6-5 and TRBJ2-5; TRBD1 aligns across 7 bases. Germline V lookup: CDR1 MNHEY, CDR2 SVGAGI. CDR3 length: 13 amino acids. The V and J ends lost 8 bases and 5 bases, in that order; junction bases with no gene match: 8. The CDR3 DNA follows: TGTGCCAGCCGTCGACAGGGCGTGGAGACCCAGTACTTC. Residues: CASRRQGVETQYF.